The present T cell receptor (beta chain) was sequenced within a study of shared clonotypes between healthy human individuals (dated by TCRdb to the early 2020s). At the level of the whole study: The cohort comprised a couple of women and a few men aged 18 to 49 years. Libraries were prepared and TCR repertoires were sequenced by different laboratories using diverse techniques, in order to increase sequencing depth and limit assay-specific biases. Between about 0.85 and 9.5 billion PBMCs per donor were obtained by leukapheresis. The study deeply sequenced blood TCR repertoires of five healthy adults to estimate repertoire size and the extent of clonotype sharing between individuals. Study-wide conclusions, independent of this receptor: Only blood was sampled, and tissue TCR repertoires likely differ from those in blood. The small number of donors limited the genetic and exposure-history diversity represented. Pairwise subsampling led to the expectation that sequencing depth would affect the degree of clonotype sharing among donors.

Using the deep immunoSEQ assay, multiplex PCR amplified TCR CDR3 regions from genomic DNA. For each cell subset, the extracted genomic DNA was distributed evenly across all wells of several immunoSEQ 96-well plates, and each plate served as one replicate. For unsorted PBMC, 300 ng genomic DNA, equal to 32,000 or so T cell genomes, was loaded into each replicate PCR. Ten immunoSEQ deep assay plates were used to sequence unsorted PBMC genomic DNA. The purified libraries were quantified using a Qubit 3.0 fluorometer, sized with a Bioanalyzer 2100, and then quantified again using the KAPA Library Quantification kit. Each immunoSEQ 96-well plate was sequenced on its own single-read 150-cycle Illumina NextSeq 550 flow cell. The paper's data handling went like this. Because the immunoSEQ output included only junctional sequences and no quality scores, the filtering could not be the same as the filtering used for full-length reads. Sequences were annotated with PyIR, a Python wrapper for IgBLAST v1.9, using IMGT germline references to assign V/J genes and CDR3. Reads with weak V/J assignments (E-value above 1e-6), missing CDR3, stop codons, out-of-frame junctions, or ambiguous translated residues were removed. V3J clonotypes were defined as sequences sharing the same inferred V gene, J gene, and CDR3 amino acid sequence. To compute the percentage overlap between repertoires, the number of shared unique clonotypes was divided by the size of the smaller repertoire. Repertoire richness was assessed with RTK rarefaction, the Chao1 estimator, and Recon v2.1 estimates of unobserved clonotypes. TCRdb limited this immuneACCESS table to in-frame rearrangements with V and J called. A share of clones is missing; checked studies link under half to unresolved V genes, and the rest is unexplained. V and J calls and clone size come straight from that table; D and trimming were deduced from the DNA. The sample data list some 500,000 clones, and 60% to 80% of these were observed just once. Around 13% of the sample is taken by the ten largest.

From a lookup of the germline V gene, CDR1 and CDR2 are MDHEN and SYDVKM. The CDR3 has 15 amino acids, counting both end residues. Healthy HIV-negative adults with no recently reported acute infections or vaccinations were included as donors. All donors were Caucasian adults living in Nashville, Tennessee, USA. For unsorted samples, 75 million to 100 million PBMCs were counted and genomic DNA was extracted with the QIAamp DNA Blood Mini kit. Blood was collected by leukapheresis, and PBMCs were isolated by Ficoll-Histopaque density gradient centrifugation and then cryopreserved in liquid nitrogen vapor phase. As concerns this clone: Its antigen remains unidentified. No conserved phenylalanine or tryptophan ends this CDR3, so it is likely a read error. The DNA is omitted, as the CDR3 cannot be located on it reliably, and the CDR3 follows TCRdb's listing.

The chain links TRBV28 with TRBJ2-7; the D call in the table, TRBD2, was not verified against the DNA. This TCR was sampled from a woman aged 40 to 50 in good health. Some clones in this sample may be carry-over from other donors' samples. The material sequenced was PBMCs. The CDR3 here reads CATSSSREGLRPFWN.